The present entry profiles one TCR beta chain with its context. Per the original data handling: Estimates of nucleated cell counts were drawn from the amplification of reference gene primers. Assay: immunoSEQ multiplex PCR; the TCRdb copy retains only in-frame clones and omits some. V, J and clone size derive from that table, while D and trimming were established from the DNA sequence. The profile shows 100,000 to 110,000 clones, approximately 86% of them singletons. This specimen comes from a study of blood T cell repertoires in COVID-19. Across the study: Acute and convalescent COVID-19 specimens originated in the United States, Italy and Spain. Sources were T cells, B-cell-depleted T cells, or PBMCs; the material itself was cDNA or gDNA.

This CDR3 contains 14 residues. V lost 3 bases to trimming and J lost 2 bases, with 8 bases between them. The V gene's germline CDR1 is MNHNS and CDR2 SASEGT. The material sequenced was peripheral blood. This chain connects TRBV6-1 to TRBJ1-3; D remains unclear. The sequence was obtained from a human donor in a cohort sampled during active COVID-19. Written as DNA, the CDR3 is TGTGCCAGCAGTGAGTCCGGGACTGGAAACACCATATATTTT. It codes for CASSESGTGNTIYF.